This TCR beta chain was sequenced for a study of blood T cell repertoires in COVID-19. As for the study in general: Italy, Spain and the United States were the sources of the convalescent and acute COVID-19 samples. PBMCs, B-cell-depleted T cells, or T cells were the source of the cDNA or gDNA that made up the material.

Germline CDR1 reads KGHDR; CDR2 reads SFDVKD. The CDR3 covers 14 residues. V shed 5 bases and J 3 bases; nucleotides not matched to a gene: 3. In the original workflow: The assay estimated nucleated cells by amplifying reference gene primers. This table comes from immunoSEQ multiplex PCR, and its TCRdb copy is limited to in-frame clones, with some not included. V, J and clone size derive from that table, while D and trimming were established from the DNA sequence. The table lists 400,000 to 550,000 clones, around 89% of them singletons. V and J are TRBV24-1 and TRBJ2-1, with TRBD1 matching 7 bases. The sequenced sample was peripheral blood. The TCR comes from a woman aged 25 to 45 with acute or convalescent COVID-19. The CDR3 region is CATSGTGVYNEQFF. CDR3 bases: TGTGCCACCAGTGGGACAGGTGTCTACAATGAGCAGTTCTTC.